The 3 T cell receptor beta chains listed next were all sequenced from one sample in a study of Ad26.COV2.S vaccination and SARS-CoV-2 variants. Documented treatment: some 19 received Ad26.COV2.S at low or high dose, single or two shots; about 5 received placebo; per-sample allocation not given. The samples were gathered on day 63 after the first injection of vaccine or placebo. Repertoires were generated with immunoSEQ multiplex PCR, while TCRdb's copy carries only in-frame clones and drops some. The sample carries around 350,000 clones, about 88% recorded once. The sample in question was peripheral blood, obtained in a trial of Ad26.COV2.S vaccine versus placebo. The receptors shown here come from a person between 18 and 60 years old who received the Ad26.COV2.S COVID-19 vaccine or a placebo.

The chain links TRBV27 to TRBJ2-7; 14 bases are shared with TRBD2. J gave up 2 bases and V 5 bases, and 2 bases lay outside the gene matches. Germline CDR1 MNHEY, CDR2 SMNVEV (reference sequence). The CDR3 runs 15 residues. The CDR3 DNA sequence: TGTGCCAGCAGTCGGACTAGCGGGGGGACCTACGAGCAGTACTTC. Amino acids: CASSRTSGGTYEQYF.

V gene TRBV7-9 combines with J gene TRBJ1-1; 8 nucleotides match TRBD1. The CDR3 length is 16 residues. With 6 bases clipped from V and 0 bases from J, the junction kept 9 bases outside the gene matches. Germline V gives CDR1 SEHNR, CDR2 FQNEAQ (reference sequence). CDR3 bases: TGTGCCAGCAGAAAGAACCGGGACAGGCTGAACACTGAAGCTTTCTTT. It translates to CASRKNRDRLNTEAFF.

J is TRBJ1-5 and V is TRBV18, with 7 bases lining up with TRBD1. Germline V gives CDR1 KGHSH, CDR2 LQKENI. This CDR3 region has 17 residues. The trim removed 0 bases at V and 7 bases at J, leaving 12 bases unmatched. CDR3 in DNA: TGTGCCAGCTCACCACCCGGACAGGCAGGGCATGGACAGCCCCAGCATTTT. It yields the protein CASSPPGQAGHGQPQHF. The full variable domain, its missing parts supplied by reference TRBV18 and TRBJ1-5, is NAGVMQNPRHLVRRRGQEARLRCSPMKGHSHVYWYRQLPEEGLKFMVYLQKENIIDESGMPKERFSAEFPKEGPSILRIQQVVRGDSAAYFCASSPPGQAGHGQPQHFGDGTRLSIL.